The clone carrying this T cell receptor (beta chain) was detected once. Study processing details: Reference gene primer amplification gave nucleated cell count estimates. Libraries were prepared by immunoSEQ multiplex PCR; TCRdb keeps only in-frame clonotypes and omits some of them. That table supplies the V and J calls and clone size; D and trimming were determined from the DNA. This sample carries about 320,000 clones, roughly 85% of them seen once, and the ten largest clones take under 6.5%. The V end was cut by 5 bases, the J end by 6 bases, with 13 bases between. CDR3 length equals 13 residues. Germline loops: CDR1 MDHEN, CDR2 SYDVKM. This sample is part of a study of blood T cell repertoires in COVID-19.

Sequencing was carried out using PBMCs or T cells enriched from blood (not recorded which). This TCR was recovered from a woman in her twenties or thirties who had recovered from COVID-19. V and J are TRBV28 and TRBJ1-2, with D uncertain. Here the CDR3 reads CASSLRARDGYTF. The CDR3 DNA follows: TGTGCCAGCAGTCTCCGGGCGAGGGATGGCTACACCTTC.